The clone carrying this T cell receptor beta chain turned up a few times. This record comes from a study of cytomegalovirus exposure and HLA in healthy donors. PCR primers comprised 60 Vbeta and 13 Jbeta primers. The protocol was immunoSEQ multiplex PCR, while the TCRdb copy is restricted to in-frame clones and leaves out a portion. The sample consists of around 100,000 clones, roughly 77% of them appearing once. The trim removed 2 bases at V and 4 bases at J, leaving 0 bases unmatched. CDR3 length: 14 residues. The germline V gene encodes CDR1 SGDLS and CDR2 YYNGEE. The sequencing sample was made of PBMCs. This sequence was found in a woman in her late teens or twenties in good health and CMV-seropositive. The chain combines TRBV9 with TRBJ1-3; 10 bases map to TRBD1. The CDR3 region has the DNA TGTGCCAGCAGCGTGGGACAGGGGGGAAACACCATATATTTT. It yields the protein CASSVGQGGNTIYF.